The rows below give T cell receptor beta chains drawn from one sample of a study of regulatory T cells in long-lasting Graves disease. From the multiplex PCR reads, TCRdb called clonotypes with MiXCR, one entry per CDR3 protein. The repertoire includes about 460,000 distinct CDR3 sequences, around a fifth of them detected once, and around 12% sits in the top ten. The sample consisted of peripheral blood mononuclear cells (PBMCs), taken when the disease was refractory, from a patient treated with antithyroid drugs. The source is a female donor with Graves disease. The CDR3 runs from the conserved cysteine through the conserved F or W. Fields, in order: D gene, V gene, CDR3 length, CDR3 protein. A D gene is named only where the DNA matches it firmly.

TRBD1,TRBV4-1,16,CASSQDPGQGFTEAFF
NA,TRBV6-9,19,CASSFSPGHTTGSYNEQFF
TRBD2,TRBV11-3,14,CASSLLAGSYEQYF
NA,TRBV19,16,CASSTGWLGGSSPLHF
NA,TRBV27,12,CASSPSGCGYTF
TRBD1,TRBV7-9,15,CASSLALGQGDGYTF
TRBD1,TRBV19,16,CASSSGTGRGNQPQHF
TRBD2,TRBV7-2,15,CASSTVPSGRETQYF
NA,TRBV5-1,14,CASSNHRGSYEQYF
NA,TRBV5-1,15,CASSPGRGRDQPQHF
NA,TRBV12-3/TRBV12-4,17,CASSLGGGGTSVHEQYF
TRBD1,TRBV6-1,13,CASRPGQLYGYTF
NA,TRBV5-1,13,CASSLSSVAEAFF
NA,TRBV2,13,CASRVGLNTEAFF
NA,TRBV20-1,12,CSAPRSEVEQYF
TRBD2,TRBV28,13,CASSSGGENIQYF